This T cell receptor (beta chain) was recorded in a study of identical twins. TCRdb re-called the 5' RACE reads with MiXCR, one entry per CDR3 protein. The sample contains some 900,000 distinct CDR3 sequences, roughly an eighth of which appear only once. Study-wide points: Out-of-frame beta chain sequences displayed weaker excess sharing between twins. Conclusions were drawn cross-sectionally by statistical analysis, without following the same donors. Twin pairs' shared out-of-frame alpha sequences were enriched in low generation probability. For cord blood, abundant beta clonotypes had fewer insertions, unlike memory repertoires, which showed none.

This clonotype appeared a few times. Its antigen is not identified. This CDR3 comprises 12 residues. The ends were cut back, 5 bases at V and 12 bases at J, with 14 bases in the middle. Germline V CDR1 and CDR2: MNHNS, SASEGT. A further study also used this sample, focusing on yellow fever vaccine responses in identical twins.

The specimen was PBMCs. The V and J genes are TRBV6-1 and TRBJ2-1; D gene unclear. This receptor was taken from a woman aged 18-35 years in good health. CDR3 amino acids: CASSPQYSGQFF. The DNA of the CDR3 is TGTGCCAGCAGTCCCCAATATTCTGGGCAGTTCTTC.